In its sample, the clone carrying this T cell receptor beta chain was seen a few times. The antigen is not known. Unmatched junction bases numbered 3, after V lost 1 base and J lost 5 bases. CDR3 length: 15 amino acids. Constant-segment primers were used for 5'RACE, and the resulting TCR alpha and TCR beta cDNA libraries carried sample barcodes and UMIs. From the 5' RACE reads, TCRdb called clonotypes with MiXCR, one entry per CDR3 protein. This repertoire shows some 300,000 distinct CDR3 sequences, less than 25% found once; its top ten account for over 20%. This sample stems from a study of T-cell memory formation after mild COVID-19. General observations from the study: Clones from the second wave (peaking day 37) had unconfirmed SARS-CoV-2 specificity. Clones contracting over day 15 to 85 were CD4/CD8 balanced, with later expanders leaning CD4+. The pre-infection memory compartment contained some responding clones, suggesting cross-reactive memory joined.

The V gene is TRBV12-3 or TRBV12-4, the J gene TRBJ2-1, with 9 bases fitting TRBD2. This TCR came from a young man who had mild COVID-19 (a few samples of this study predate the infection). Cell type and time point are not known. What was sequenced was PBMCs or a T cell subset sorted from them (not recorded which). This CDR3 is CASSLGGGANNEQFF. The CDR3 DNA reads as TGTGCCAGCAGTTTAGGCGGGGGGGCGAACAATGAGCAGTTCTTC.